The 7 T cell receptor beta chains presented below share a single source sample, sequenced in a study of cytotoxic CD8 clonotypes in ibrutinib-treated CLL. The table came from immunoSEQ multiplex PCR; TCRdb's copy has only in-frame clones and leaves some out. This sample has 150,000 to 250,000 clones, with approximately 72% found just once. The specimen was PBMCs, collected after 24 months of ibrutinib treatment. The receptors here all came from a human donor with chronic lymphocytic leukemia.

CDR3 loop: CASSPLGVSYEQYF. In nucleotides, the CDR3 is TGTGCCAGCTCACCACTGGGGGTCTCCTACGAGCAGTACTTC. V usage is TRBV18 and J usage is TRBJ2-7, with D possibly being TRBD1 or TRBD2 (5 bases each). The CDR3 covers 14 residues. The V gene lost 1 base and the J gene lost 0 bases, with 7 bases spanning the gap. The germline V gene encodes CDR1 KGHSH and CDR2 LQKENI.

The chain employs TRBV7-2 and TRBJ1-4; D possibly corresponds to TRBD1 (6 bases). Trimming cost V 1 base and J 7 bases, with 16 bases left between them. This CDR3 is 16 amino acids long. Per the germline V gene, CDR1 is SGHTA and CDR2 is FQGNSA. CDR3 nucleotides: TGTGCCAGCAGCTTAGAGATTGGGATAGGGGGTGAAAAACTGTTTTTT. It yields the protein CASSLEIGIGGEKLFF.

V is TRBV6-5 and J is TRBJ2-7, with D unclear. V was pared by 2 bases and J by 2 bases, with 10 bases between. Looked up from germline, CDR1 is MNHEY and CDR2 is SVGAGI. This CDR3 is 14 amino acids long. The CDR3: CASSYRQVTYEQYF. The CDR3 DNA sequence: TGTGCCAGCAGTTACCGCCAGGTAACCTACGAGCAGTACTTC.

V usage is TRBV18 and J usage is TRBJ2-3; 8 nucleotides line up with TRBD2. Germline CDR1 and CDR2: KGHSH and LQKENI. Trimming took 6 bases from V and 6 from J; bases not matched to a gene: 14. The CDR3 spans 16 residues. DNA for the CDR3: TGTGCCAGCTCCCCTTCGGCGGGAGGACCTGGTGATACGCAGTATTTT. It is translated as CASSPSAGGPGDTQYF.

The chain has TRBV28 and TRBJ1-1; D gene ambiguous. CDR1 is MDHEN and CDR2 is SYDVKM in the germline V gene. The length of the CDR3 is 12 residues. Trimming took off 7 bases at V and 0 bases at J, with 6 bases between the two ends. In DNA, the CDR3 is TGTGCCAGCAAAGGGTTGAACACTGAAGCTTTCTTT. Residues: CASKGLNTEAFF.

V is TRBV7-2 and J is TRBJ1-2, with TRBD1 matching over 8 bases. With V trimmed by 1 base and J by 5 bases, 3 bases remained unmatched. CDR3 size: 14 residues. Germline V gives CDR1 SGHTA, CDR2 FQGNSA. CDR3 coding DNA: TGTGCCAGCAGCTTAGTCAGGGGGCAATATGGCTACACCTTC. Protein product: CASSLVRGQYGYTF.

The chain couples TRBV7-9 to TRBJ2-7; 9 bases align to TRBD1. This CDR3 is built from 14 residues. Germline V gene sequence: CDR1 SEHNR, CDR2 FQNEAQ (reference sequence). V gave up 5 bases and J gave up 5 bases; unmatched junction bases: 7. The CDR3, as DNA: TGTGCCAGCAGCCTCGGGACAGGGAGAAACGAGCAGTACTTC. Amino acids: CASSLGTGRNEQYF.